The 3 T cell receptor beta chains presented below share a single source sample, sequenced in a study of control samples from healthy donors and cancer patients. Here immunoSEQ multiplex PCR was the method, and the copy in TCRdb shows in-frame clones only, minus some. The sample holds approximately 76,000 clones, around 84% seen once. The material sequenced was PBMCs. Every receptor here comes from a man aged 55 to 69 with head and neck cancer.

DNA for the CDR3: TGTGCCAGCAAGAGTACTAGCGGGAGCTCCTACGAGCAGTACTTC. Protein product: CASKSTSGSSYEQYF. J is TRBJ2-7 and V is TRBV2; 11 nucleotides agree with TRBD2. CDR1 and CDR2 from the germline V gene are SNHLY and FYNNEI. The CDR3 sequence is 15 residues long. Germline trimming cut 7 bases from V and 0 bases from J; bases unmatched to any gene: 5.

As DNA, the CDR3 is TGTGCCATCAGTCCAGGGGATCGGAGCAATCAGCCCCAGCATTTT. Amino acid sequence: CAISPGDRSNQPQHF. The chain uses TRBV10-3 and TRBJ1-5; TRBD1 might be the D (6 bases). The V gene's germline CDR1 is ENHRY and CDR2 SYGVKD. CDR3 length: 15 amino acids. V dropped 5 bases and J dropped 1 base, with 12 bases sitting between them.

As DNA, the CDR3 is TGTGCCAGCAGTCCCGGGACTTCCTACGAGCAGTACTTC. It encodes CASSPGTSYEQYF. This chain joins TRBV12-3 or TRBV12-4 and TRBJ2-7; a possible D gene is TRBD2 (6 bases). The CDR3 loop spans 13 amino acids. The V end lost 5 bases, the J end lost 1 base, and 9 bases lay between the germline ends.